One sample yielded the 6 T cell receptor beta chains listed below, sequenced in a study of OX40 agonist ivuxolimab in advanced cancers. Data came from immunoSEQ multiplex PCR; TCRdb stores just in-frame clones and leaves some out. The sample has 72,000 or so clones, roughly nine tenths seen once. The specimen comprised CD4+ or CD8+ T cells sorted from blood, sampled in a trial of the OX40 agonist ivuxolimab. The source is an adult with an advanced solid tumor such as melanoma, head and neck, liver or kidney cancer.

The chain couples TRBV10-3 to TRBJ1-2, with TRBD1 as a possible D gene (6 bases). This CDR3 region has 16 residues. Trimming shortened V by 10 bases and J by 6 bases, and 27 bases separated the two germline ends. CDR1 is ENHRY and CDR2 is SYGVKD in the germline V gene. Here the CDR3 reads CATRQDLMLKEDGYTF. The DNA of the CDR3 is TGTGCCACCAGACAGGATTTAATGTTAAAGGAGGATGGCTACACCTTC.

The chain recombines TRBV7-2 with TRBJ2-1; D unclear. The CDR3 sequence is 16 residues long. V was clipped by 0 bases and J by 3 bases, with 12 bases between them. Germline V gene lookup returns CDR1 SGHTA and CDR2 FQGNSA. CDR3 bases: TGTGCCAGCAGCTTAGCTCAGCGCCTAAGCTACAATGAGCAGTTCTTC. Amino acid sequence: CASSLAQRLSYNEQFF.

The chain joins TRBV28 to TRBJ1-5, with D perhaps matching TRBD1 (5 bases). Between the trimmed V and J ends, which lost 4 bases and 0 bases, there was a span of 16 bases. The CDR3 spans 17 residues. Germline CDR1 is MDHEN and CDR2 is SYDVKM. The CDR3 sequence is CASSSPRASYSNQPQHF. The CDR3 DNA reads as TGTGCCAGCAGTTCTCCCAGGGCATCCTATAGCAATCAGCCCCAGCATTTT.

The J gene is TRBJ1-1, the V gene TRBV5-1, with 9 nucleotides matching TRBD1. Germline V gene lookup returns CDR1 SGHRS and CDR2 YFSETQ. Losses at the gene ends were 4 bases for V and 8 bases for J; bases not matched to a gene: 9. The CDR3 extends over 14 amino acids. In DNA, the CDR3 is TGCGCCAGCAGCAGAGCACAGGGGGCCGGAGAAGCTTTCTTT. Translation: CASSRAQGAGEAFF.

This clone turned up a few times. The chain combines TRBV29-1 with TRBJ2-7; D is unclear. CDR1 is SQVTM and CDR2 is ANQGSEA in the germline V gene. V lost 4 bases, J lost 1 base, and 20 bases lay in between. The CDR3 consists of 16 residues. The CDR3 DNA sequence: TGCAGCGTTGTTTACCTCGGAAACGTGGAATCCTACGAGCAGTACTTC. Translating it yields CSVVYLGNVESYEQYF.

This sequence joins TRBV5-1 and TRBJ2-3; D assignment may be TRBD1 or TRBD2 (5 bases each). CDR3 size: 17 residues. CDR1 and CDR2 (germline): SGHRS, YFSETQ. V was trimmed by 0 bases and J by 2 bases, leaving 16 bases between them. The CDR3 DNA follows: TGCGCCAGCAGCTTGGCCGATTGGCAGGGACCCACAGATACGCAGTATTTT. This sequence encodes CASSLADWQGPTDTQYF.